These T cell receptor beta chains were read from a single sample in a study of cytomegalovirus exposure and HLA in healthy donors. Clones were sequenced by immunoSEQ multiplex PCR, and TCRdb holds only the in-frame ones, with some missing. The sample shows roughly 120,000 clones, approximately 80% of them seen only once. The sample was PBMCs. The receptors derive from a man aged 50-60 years in good health and CMV-seropositive. The CDR3 runs from the conserved cysteine through the conserved F or W. A D gene is named only where the DNA matches it firmly. The size of a clone is reported for some rows only, either as once, few or many, or as a class for expanded clones.

clone_size d_call j_call v_call cdr3_aa cdr3_nt
- - TRBJ1-1 TRBV5-8 CASSLWGGTDTEAFF TGTGCCAGCAGCTTGTGGGGCGGTACGGACACTGAAGCTTTCTTT
few TRBD2 TRBJ2-7 TRBV5-6 CASSLRTSGSYEQYF TGTGCCAGCAGCCTGAGGACTAGCGGATCCTACGAGCAGTACTTC
once - TRBJ2-5 TRBV5-1 CASSFRVRETQYF TGCGCCAGCAGCTTCAGGGTACGGGAGACCCAGTACTTC
few TRBD1 TRBJ2-5 TRBV9 CASSEQGRKETQYF TGTGCCAGCAGCGAACAGGGGCGGAAAGAGACCCAGTACTTC
- - TRBJ1-5 TRBV19 CASSIGRDQPQHF TGTGCCAGTAGTATTGGCAGGGATCAGCCCCAGCATTTT
once - TRBJ1-1 TRBV9 CASSPSPGGEAFF TGTGCCAGCAGCCCATCCCCGGGGGGTGAAGCTTTCTTT
- - TRBJ2-5 TRBV29-1 CSGDRYQETQYF TGCAGCGGTGACAGGTACCAAGAGACCCAGTACTTC
- - TRBJ1-3 TRBV15 CATSRMTGSGNTIYF TGTGCCACCAGCAGGATGACAGGCTCTGGAAACACCATATATTTT
- TRBD1 TRBJ1-2 TRBV28 CASRKQGNYGYTF TGTGCCAGCAGGAAACAGGGGAACTATGGCTACACCTTC
- TRBD1 TRBJ1-2 TRBV13 CASSFMAAGGVGYTF TGTGCCAGCAGCTTTATGGCGGCAGGGGGCGTGGGCTACACCTTC
- TRBD2 TRBJ2-3 TRBV4-1 CASSHGTSGGSTRDTQYF TGCGCCAGCAGCCACGGGACTAGCGGGGGGTCGACTCGGGATACGCAGTATTTT
- TRBD2 TRBJ2-2 TRBV4-1 CASSQGFLRLAGNTGELFF TGCGCCAGCAGCCAAGGGTTCTTAAGACTAGCGGGGAACACCGGGGAGCTGTTTTTT
- - TRBJ1-5 TRBV18 CASSPDRVDNQPQHF TGTGCCAGCTCACCCGATAGAGTCGACAATCAGCCCCAGCATTTT
- - TRBJ2-7 TRBV7-2 CASSLAGGGTYEQYF TGTGCCAGCAGCTTAGCGGGAGGGGGAACCTACGAGCAGTACTTC
- - TRBJ2-3 TRBV6-1 CASTFLSTDTQYF TGTGCCAGCACGTTCCTGAGCACAGATACGCAGTATTTT
- TRBD2 TRBJ2-7 TRBV4-3 CASSQVGGTRLYF TGCGCCAGCAGCCAAGTAGGAGGGACTAGACTGTACTTC
- - TRBJ2-4 TRBV27 CASRTTGPVLAKNIQYF TGTGCCAGCAGGACTACAGGGCCTGTACTAGCCAAAAACATTCAGTACTTC